The subject of this entry is one T cell receptor beta chain. The sample belongs to a study of T cell responses to AZD1222 COVID-19 vaccine. Profiled with immunoSEQ multiplex PCR; TCRdb holds only in-frame clones, not every one. Of tens of thousands of clones listed, roughly 90% are singletons. This CDR3 comprises 16 residues. V dropped 4 bases and J dropped 2; count of bases not matched to a gene: 3. The germline CDR1 and CDR2 sequences are LGHNA and YSLEER. The clonotype comes from an adult in good health. This sequence joins TRBV4-3 and TRBJ2-2, with 11 bases that match TRBD2. The input for sequencing was peripheral blood, taken on day 0 of MenACWY control vaccination. This CDR3 is CASSPGLAGNTGELFF. In nucleotides, the CDR3 is TGCGCCAGCAGCCCTGGACTAGCGGGCAACACCGGGGAGCTGTTTTTT.